A few counts support the clone carrying this T cell receptor beta chain. What it binds is unknown. A single record per CDR3 protein comes from TCRdb applying MiXCR to the reads. The sample lists hundreds of thousands of distinct CDR3 sequences, 6.5% seen once, with around 6% in the top ten. The data originate from a study of T cell repertoires in cytomegalovirus infection. Study findings and constraints: HLA-C-restricted CMV-specific TCR beta clonotypes prevailed in the ex vivo response.

Germline CDR1 MNHEY, CDR2 SVGAGI. The germline V and J ends were trimmed by 3 bases and 3 bases, with 12 bases remaining between them. The CDR3 runs 15 residues. Sequenced: PBMCs. The genes are TRBV6-5 and TRBJ1-3; possibly TRBD1 for D (5 bases). The clonotype comes from a human donor in good health (CMV status not recorded). Some clones in this sample may be carry-over from other donors' samples. Written as DNA, the CDR3 is TGTGCCAGCAGTTATGCAAAGGGACTTGGAAACACCATATATTTT. This translates into CASSYAKGLGNTIYF.